This TCR beta chain derives from a study of T-cell reconstitution after alpha-beta-depleted transplantation in children (dated by TCRdb to 2016 to 2017). Context from the whole study: The study quantitatively tracked T-cell immune reconstitution after TCRalphabeta/CD19-depleted allogeneic hematopoietic cell transplantation in children using TCR repertoire profiling.

The protocol used for the library was PCR. Sequencing relied on an Illumina HiSeq 2500. TCR libraries were prepared with molecular barcoding, using unique molecular identifiers to normalize TCRbeta repertoire quantification. TCRdb reprocessing: public reads trimmed at Q25 with fastp, clones called with MiXCR, in-frame beta chains kept. CDR3 protein sequences are deduplicated, and each keeps its most common genes and DNA. The sample data list around 200,000 distinct CDR3 sequences, and about 9.2% of these were observed just once. The ten largest clones capture approximately 6.2% of the sample. Counted from cysteine to phenylalanine, this CDR3 has 15 amino acids. CDR3 DNA is the only sequence kept; it has 45 bases, read in frame from the first base. Sequences SGHRS (CDR1) and YFSETQ (CDR2) are obtained from the germline V gene. V is reduced by 0 bases and J by 2 bases, leaving a spacing of 9 bases between them.

In the case of this clonotype: Its cognate antigen has yet to be identified. No quality values exist for individual bases; no much larger clone is one base distant.

Specimen: PBMCs from the stem cell graft donor, collected from the stem cell graft. The sequence came from a human donor who donated a stem cell graft to a child with acute lymphoblastic leukemia. This sequence uses TRBV5-1 and TRBJ1-3; TRBD1 is a weak D gene call, 5 bases matching. The CDR3 reads CASSLEGSTGNTIYF. The nucleotide sequence is given as TGCGCCAGCAGCTTGGAGGGGAGTACTGGAAACACCATATATTTT.